This T cell receptor beta chain was identified in a study of control samples from healthy donors and cancer patients. Clones were sequenced by immunoSEQ multiplex PCR, and TCRdb holds only the in-frame ones, with some missing. The table includes more than 100,000 clones, about 91% detected once. The germline V and J ends were trimmed by 2 bases and 3 bases, with 11 bases remaining between them. This CDR3 has 14 amino acids. Germline V gene sequence: CDR1 GTSNPN, CDR2 SVGIG (reference sequence). The gene calls are TRBV30 and TRBJ1-5; no reliable D call. The specimen sequenced was blood. This receptor was taken from a middle-aged man in good health. CDR3 sequence: CAWSLAWDNQPQHF. For the CDR3, the DNA is TGTGCCTGGAGTCTGGCCTGGGACAATCAGCCCCAGCATTTT.